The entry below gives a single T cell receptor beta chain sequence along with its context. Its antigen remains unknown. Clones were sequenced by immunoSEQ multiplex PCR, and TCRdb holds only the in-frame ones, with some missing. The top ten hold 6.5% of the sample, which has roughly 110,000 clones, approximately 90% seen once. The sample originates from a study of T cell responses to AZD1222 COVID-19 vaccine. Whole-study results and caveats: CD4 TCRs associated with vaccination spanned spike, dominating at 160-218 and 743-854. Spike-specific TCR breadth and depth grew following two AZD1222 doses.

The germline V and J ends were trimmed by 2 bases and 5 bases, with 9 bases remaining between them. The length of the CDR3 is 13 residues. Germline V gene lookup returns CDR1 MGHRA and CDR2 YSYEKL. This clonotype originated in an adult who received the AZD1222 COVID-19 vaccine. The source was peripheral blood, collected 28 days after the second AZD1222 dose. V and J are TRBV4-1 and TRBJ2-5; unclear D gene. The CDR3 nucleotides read TGCGCCAGCAGCCAAAACCCGCCCGAGACCCAGTACTTC. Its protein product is CASSQNPPETQYF.